The 13 T cell receptor beta chains reported below all come from one sample, sequenced in a study of brain T cells in children with intractable seizures. The assay was immunoSEQ multiplex PCR, and TCRdb's table has in-frame clones only and misses some. The top ten hold approximately 24% of the sample, which has 80,000 or so clones, under 95% seen once. The material was peripheral blood, obtained at surgery. The receptors here all came from a girl aged 2 to 9 with Rasmussen encephalitis and intractable seizures.

The rearrangement uses TRBV30 and TRBJ2-3; no firm D call. The V end lost 5 bases, the J end lost 5 bases, and 14 bases lay between the germline ends. The germline V gene encodes CDR1 GTSNPN and CDR2 SVGIG (reference sequence). The CDR3 has 13 amino acids. The CDR3 DNA follows: TGTGCCTGGTTCGGAGTTCCGCGAGATACGCAGTATTTT. It codes for CAWFGVPRDTQYF.

The chain couples TRBV15 to TRBJ2-5, with 8 bases lining up with TRBD2. The J segment lost 2 bases and the V segment lost 5 bases, leaving 10 bases of the junction unmatched. CDR1 is LNHNV and CDR2 is YYDKDF in the germline V gene (reference sequence). The CDR3 has 16 residues. The CDR3 reads CATSLRTAGGQETQYF. The CDR3 DNA follows: TGTGCCACCAGCTTACGTACGGCGGGGGGACAAGAGACCCAGTACTTC.

This chain connects TRBV19 to TRBJ1-1; TRBD1 aligns across 8 bases. The germline CDR1 and CDR2 sequences are LNHDA and SQIVND (reference sequence). CDR3 length: 15 residues. V gave up 3 bases and J gave up 4 bases; unmatched junction bases: 7. The CDR3: CASSMGQVQSTEAFF. In nucleotides, the CDR3 is TGTGCCAGTAGTATGGGACAGGTCCAGAGCACTGAAGCTTTCTTT.

The genes are TRBV28 and TRBJ1-1, with no clear D. This CDR3 has 12 amino acids. V dropped 6 bases and J dropped 4 bases, with 9 bases sitting between them. Germline V gene lookup returns CDR1 MDHEN and CDR2 SYDVKM. Written as DNA, the CDR3 is TGTGCCAGCAGAGTCTTTGGCACTGAAGCTTTCTTT. The encoded protein is CASRVFGTEAFF.

The chain recombines TRBV5-6 with TRBJ2-5, with a possible D match to TRBD1 (6 bases). From germline, CDR1 is SGHDT and CDR2 YYEEEE. Trimming left V 4 bases short and J 4 bases short, with 17 bases between. The CDR3 spans 15 residues. The CDR3 sequence: CASSPGQNPGETQYF. The CDR3 nucleotides read TGTGCCAGCAGCCCAGGACAGAATCCGGGAGAGACCCAGTACTTC.

The rearrangement joins TRBV6-1 to TRBJ2-1; 11 positions match TRBD2. This CDR3 has 17 residues. V shed 4 bases, J shed 3 bases, and the junction held 8 bases outside the gene matches. Germline CDR1 MNHNS, CDR2 SASEGT. The chain's CDR3 is CASSALLAGGGYNEQFF. The CDR3 coding sequence is TGTGCCAGCAGTGCCTTGCTAGCGGGAGGTGGCTACAATGAGCAGTTCTTC.

This chain connects TRBV5-4 to TRBJ2-2, with D possibly TRBD2 on 6 matching bases. Trimming pared 5 bases from V and 1 base from J, leaving 12 bases between. Germline V lookup: CDR1 SGHNT, CDR2 YYREEE (reference sequence). This CDR3 contains 15 residues. The CDR3 DNA follows: TGTGCCAGCAGTCCGGGACTCATGAACACCGGGGAGCTGTTTTTT. Translating it yields CASSPGLMNTGELFF.

The chain links TRBV6-1 to TRBJ2-5; TRBD2 aligns across 8 bases. The CDR3 consists of 14 residues. Per the germline V gene, CDR1 is MNHNS and CDR2 is SASEGT. The J segment lost 5 bases and the V segment lost 3 bases, leaving 5 bases of the junction unmatched. The CDR3 loop is CASSEAGGWETQYF. The CDR3 nucleotides read TGTGCCAGCAGTGAGGCGGGAGGTTGGGAGACCCAGTACTTC.

The genes are TRBV25-1 and TRBJ2-7; the D is unclear. CDR3 length: 14 residues. Germline values: CDR1 MGHDK, CDR2 SYGVNS. V shed 3 bases and J shed 2 bases, with 11 bases lying between them. CDR3 DNA sequence: TGTGCCAGCAGTGAGGCTGGGGAAACCTACGAGCAGTACTTC. Its protein is CASSEAGETYEQYF.

V and J are TRBV11-3 and TRBJ2-7; 7 positions match TRBD1. J gave up 0 bases and V 2 bases, and 7 bases lay outside the gene matches. CDR3 length: 16 amino acids. Germline assignment: CDR1 SGHNT and CDR2 YENEEA. The CDR3 bases are TGTGCCAGCAGCTTATGGGACAGTAATAGCTCCTACGAGCAGTACTTC. This sequence encodes CASSLWDSNSSYEQYF.

On this clone: This sample includes further DNA sequences coding for the same CDR3. The genes are TRBV2 and TRBJ2-2; 7 nucleotides line up with TRBD1. The germline V gene has CDR1 SNHLY and CDR2 FYNNEI. The CDR3 contains 14 residues. The V and J ends lost 6 bases and 5 bases, in that order; junction bases with no gene match: 6. CDR3 protein: CASREQGPTGELFF. The CDR3 DNA reads TGTGCCAGCAGGGAACAGGGGCCAACCGGGGAGCTGTTTTTT.

The chain uses TRBV24-1 and TRBJ2-1, with 11 bases matching TRBD1. CDR3 length: 13 amino acids. Trimming took 9 bases from V and 7 from J; bases not matched to a gene: 4. CDR1 and CDR2 from the germline V gene are KGHDR and SFDVKD. DNA for the CDR3: TGTGCCACCTCGGACAGGGGGCAAAATGAGCAGTTCTTC. It is translated as CATSDRGQNEQFF.

This chain links TRBV29-1 with TRBJ1-1, with TRBD1 as a possible D gene (5 bases). Trimming removed 6 bases from V and 4 bases from J, with 15 bases in between. Germline V lookup: CDR1 SQVTM, CDR2 ANQGSEA. This CDR3 has 13 amino acids. The CDR3 sequence: CSVVEVGGTEAFF. As DNA, the CDR3 is TGCAGCGTCGTCGAGGTCGGGGGCACTGAAGCTTTCTTT.